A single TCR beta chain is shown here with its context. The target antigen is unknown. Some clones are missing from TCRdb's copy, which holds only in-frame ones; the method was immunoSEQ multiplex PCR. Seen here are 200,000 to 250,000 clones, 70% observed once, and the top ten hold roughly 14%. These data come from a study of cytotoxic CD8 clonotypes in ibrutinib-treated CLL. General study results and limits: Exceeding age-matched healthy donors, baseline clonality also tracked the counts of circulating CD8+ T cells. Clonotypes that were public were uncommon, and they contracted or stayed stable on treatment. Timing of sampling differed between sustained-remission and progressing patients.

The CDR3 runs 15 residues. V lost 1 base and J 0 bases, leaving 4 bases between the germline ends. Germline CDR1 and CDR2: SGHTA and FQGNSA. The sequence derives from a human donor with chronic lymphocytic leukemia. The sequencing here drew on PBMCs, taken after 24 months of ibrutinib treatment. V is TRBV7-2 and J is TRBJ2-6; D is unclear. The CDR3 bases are TGTGCCAGCAGCTTAGACAGCTCTGGGGCCAACGTCCTGACTTTC. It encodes CASSLDSSGANVLTF.